A selection of T cell receptor beta chains follows, all from one sample in a study of OX40 agonist ivuxolimab in advanced cancers. Here immunoSEQ multiplex PCR was the method, and the copy in TCRdb shows in-frame clones only, minus some. The sample shows fewer than 70,000 clones, less than 95% of them seen only once. Sequencing used CD4+ or CD8+ T cells sorted from blood, obtained in a trial of the OX40 agonist ivuxolimab. The receptor set was obtained from an adult with an advanced solid tumor such as melanoma, head and neck, liver or kidney cancer. CDR3s include the opening cysteine and the closing phenylalanine or tryptophan. Each record gives: J gene, V gene, D gene, clone size, CDR3 DNA, CDR3 protein. D genes are given only for firm matches. Clone size is shown for a subset of rows, as once, few, many or a class of expanded clone.

J: TRBJ2-3; V: TRBV6-4; D: TRBD2; size: NA; DNA: TGTGCCAGCAGTACCCCGGTTGCGGGAGGCAGATACGCAGTATTT; CDR3: CASSTPVAGGRYAVF
J: TRBJ2-7; V: TRBV2; D: TRBD2; size: NA; DNA: TGTGCCAGCAGTGGGAGACTAGCGGTATTATACGAGCAGTACTTC; CDR3: CASSGRLAVLYEQYF
J: TRBJ1-1; V: TRBV6-1; D: NA; size: once; DNA: TGTGCCAGCAGGGACGGGACTGAAGCTTTCTTT; CDR3: CASRDGTEAFF
J: TRBJ2-3; V: TRBV2; D: NA; size: NA; DNA: TGTGCCAGCCTGACACTTGATTCCACAGATACGCAGTATTTT; CDR3: CASLTLDSTDTQYF
J: TRBJ2-7; V: TRBV5-1; D: TRBD1; size: once; DNA: TGCGCCAGCAGCCGGGACAGCTTCTACGAGCAGTACTTC; CDR3: CASSRDSFYEQYF
J: TRBJ1-1; V: TRBV5-1; D: NA; size: once; DNA: TGCGCCAGCAGCCTGGACACCAGATCGAACACTGAAGCTTTCTTT; CDR3: CASSLDTRSNTEAFF
J: TRBJ1-2; V: TRBV19; D: TRBD1; size: NA; DNA: TGTGCCAGTAGTATAGATACAGGGGCCGGACTCTATGGCTACACCTTC; CDR3: CASSIDTGAGLYGYTF
J: TRBJ2-3; V: TRBV19; D: TRBD1; size: NA; DNA: TGTGCCAGTAGCCCGGGACAGGGACCAGATACGCAGTATTTT; CDR3: CASSPGQGPDTQYF
J: TRBJ1-5; V: TRBV5-8; D: NA; size: NA; DNA: TGTGCCAGCAGCTTGCGCGGGTCTCAGCCCCAGCATTTT; CDR3: CASSLRGSQPQHF
J: TRBJ2-7; V: TRBV2; D: TRBD2; size: NA; DNA: TGTGCCAGCAGTGAAAGGGAAGCTAGCGGGATCTACGAGCAGTACTTC; CDR3: CASSEREASGIYEQYF
J: TRBJ2-7; V: TRBV29-1; D: NA; size: NA; DNA: TGCAGCGTTAAGGGAGCGGACGTCTACGAGCAGTACTTC; CDR3: CSVKGADVYEQYF
J: TRBJ2-7; V: TRBV27; D: NA; size: NA; DNA: TGTGCCAGCAGTCCTGCAGCCCGCGACGAGCAGTACTTC; CDR3: CASSPAARDEQYF
J: TRBJ1-4; V: TRBV4-2; D: NA; size: NA; DNA: TGTGCCAGCAGCCAAGTTATGGGGGCTAATGAAAAACTGTTTTTT; CDR3: CASSQVMGANEKLFF
J: TRBJ2-6; V: TRBV29-1; D: NA; size: NA; DNA: TGCACCATTCTCGGGGAACCTGGGGCCAACGTCCTGACTTTC; CDR3: CTILGEPGANVLTF
J: TRBJ2-5; V: TRBV2; D: TRBD1; size: NA; DNA: TGTGCCAGCAGCTACTGGGACAGGGAGACCCAGTACTTC; CDR3: CASSYWDRETQYF
J: TRBJ2-7; V: TRBV6-1; D: NA; size: NA; DNA: TGTGCCAGCAGTGAAAGGGTCCCCTACGAGCAGTACTTC; CDR3: CASSERVPYEQYF
J: TRBJ2-7; V: TRBV4-3; D: TRBD2; size: NA; DNA: TGCGCCAGCAGCCAAGATAGCGGGTTAAGCGAGCAGTACTTC; CDR3: CASSQDSGLSEQYF
J: TRBJ1-2; V: TRBV5-1; D: NA; size: NA; DNA: TGCGCCAGCAGCTTTCTGAGGGGCGTCGACTATGGCTACACCTTC; CDR3: CASSFLRGVDYGYTF
J: TRBJ2-7; V: TRBV27; D: NA; size: NA; DNA: TGTGCCAGCAGTATGACCGTTCGGGCCGGCTACGAGCAGTACTTC; CDR3: CASSMTVRAGYEQYF
J: TRBJ1-2; V: TRBV9; D: NA; size: NA; DNA: TGTGCCAGCAGCGTGAGGGGCAGCGTTTTTCAGGGTTGGAATGGCTACACCTTC; CDR3: CASSVRGSVFQGWNGYTF
J: TRBJ1-2; V: TRBV15; D: TRBD1; size: NA; DNA: TGTGCCACCAGCAGAGACAGGGGACAGGGTCATGGCTACACCTTC; CDR3: CATSRDRGQGHGYTF
J: TRBJ1-2; V: TRBV21-1; D: NA; size: NA; DNA: TGTGCCAGTTTTCCTATCTGGGGCTATGGCTACACCTTC; CDR3: CASFPIWGYGYTF
J: TRBJ2-3; V: TRBV27; D: TRBD2; size: NA; DNA: TGTGCCAGCAGTTCAATAGCGGGAGATTGGGGAGATACGCAGTATTTT; CDR3: CASSSIAGDWGDTQYF
J: TRBJ2-5; V: TRBV7-2; D: NA; size: few; DNA: TGTGCCAGCAGAGATAATCTTGGGCCTCAGGAGACCCAGTACTTC; CDR3: CASRDNLGPQETQYF
J: TRBJ2-7; V: TRBV7-9; D: TRBD1; size: NA; DNA: TGTGCCAGCACCCCAAGGACAGGGAGTTTGTACGAGCAGTACTTC; CDR3: CASTPRTGSLYEQYF
J: TRBJ2-7; V: TRBV5-6; D: TRBD1; size: NA; DNA: TGTGCCAGCAGCTTGGCAGGGACAGGGGCCCTTAGCGAGCAGTACTTC; CDR3: CASSLAGTGALSEQYF
J: TRBJ1-4; V: TRBV11-3; D: NA; size: NA; DNA: TGTGCCAGCAGCGCAGGACCAACTAATGAAAAACTGTTTTTT; CDR3: CASSAGPTNEKLFF
J: TRBJ2-5; V: TRBV13; D: TRBD2; size: NA; DNA: TGTGCCAGCAGCTTGGGACTAGCGGGAGTGGAGACCCAGTACTTC; CDR3: CASSLGLAGVETQYF
J: TRBJ2-7; V: TRBV28; D: TRBD2; size: NA; DNA: TGTGCCAGCAGTTGGGTATCGACTAGCGGGAAAGCCTACGAGCAGTACTTC; CDR3: CASSWVSTSGKAYEQYF
J: TRBJ2-1; V: TRBV27; D: NA; size: NA; DNA: TGTGCCAGCAGTACATACAATGAGCAGTTCTTC; CDR3: CASSTYNEQFF
J: TRBJ1-3; V: TRBV27; D: TRBD1; size: NA; DNA: TGTGCCAGCAGTTTGGTTCAGGGGGCCAACACCATATATTTT; CDR3: CASSLVQGANTIYF
J: TRBJ2-3; V: TRBV6-4; D: NA; size: NA; DNA: TGTGCCAGCAGGGCGGGGCTCGGGGCAGATACGCAGTATTTT; CDR3: CASRAGLGADTQYF
J: TRBJ2-7; V: TRBV6-1; D: TRBD1; size: few; DNA: TGTGCCAGCAGTGAAGACAGGGGTGGGAACGAGCAGTACTTC; CDR3: CASSEDRGGNEQYF
J: TRBJ1-4; V: TRBV4-2; D: TRBD1; size: NA; DNA: TGTGCCAGCAGCCACCTAGGCCAGACAGGGGACACTGAAAAACTGTTTTTT; CDR3: CASSHLGQTGDTEKLFF
J: TRBJ2-5; V: TRBV28; D: NA; size: NA; DNA: TGTGCCAGCACCCCACGGCCGATCCAAGAGACCCAGTACTTC; CDR3: CASTPRPIQETQYF
J: TRBJ2-7; V: TRBV27; D: TRBD2; size: NA; DNA: TGTGCCAGCAGCCCTGGGACTAGCGGGAGGTACGAGCAGTACTTC; CDR3: CASSPGTSGRYEQYF
J: TRBJ2-3; V: TRBV7-9; D: NA; size: NA; DNA: TGTGCCAGCAGCTTAGTGAGCGGCCGCTACACAGATACGCAGTATTTT; CDR3: CASSLVSGRYTDTQYF
J: TRBJ1-2; V: TRBV7-2; D: TRBD1; size: few; DNA: TGTGCCAGCAGCCCGGCCGGGACAGCTACCCCTATCTTTGGCTACACCTTC; CDR3: CASSPAGTATPIFGYTF
J: TRBJ2-1; V: TRBV11-3; D: NA; size: NA; DNA: TGTGCCAGCAGCTTATCCGGCGGAGAGGTTTATGGTCAGCAGTTCTTC; CDR3: CASSLSGGEVYGQQFF
J: TRBJ2-7; V: TRBV29-1; D: TRBD1; size: NA; DNA: TGCAGCGTTGTTAGGCAGGGGGCCTACGAGCAGTACTTC; CDR3: CSVVRQGAYEQYF
J: TRBJ2-1; V: TRBV7-6; D: NA; size: NA; DNA: TGTGCCAGCAGCTTAGGATACAATGAGCAGTTCTTC; CDR3: CASSLGYNEQFF
J: TRBJ2-7; V: TRBV11-1; D: TRBD2; size: NA; DNA: TGTGCCAGCAGCGCCTCTAGCGGGAGGACCAACGAGCAGTACTTC; CDR3: CASSASSGRTNEQYF
J: TRBJ2-2; V: TRBV2; D: TRBD2; size: NA; DNA: TGTGCCAGCAAAGGGACTTTCTACGGACTAGCGGGGAACACCGGGGAGCTGTTTTTT; CDR3: CASKGTFYGLAGNTGELFF